The rows below give T cell receptor beta chains drawn from one sample of a study of cytomegalovirus exposure and HLA in healthy donors. Here immunoSEQ multiplex PCR was the method, and the copy in TCRdb shows in-frame clones only, minus some. The sample records under 400,000 clones, around 86% being singletons. Material: PBMCs. Every receptor here comes from a young woman in good health and CMV-seronegative. The CDR3 runs from the conserved cysteine through the conserved F or W. D genes are given only for firm matches. A clone size is listed for some rows: how often the clone was seen (once, few, many), or a class if it is expanded.

d_gene,j_gene,v_gene,abundance,CDR3nt,CDR3aa
TRBD1,TRBJ1-2,TRBV28,NA,TGTGCCAGCGCCTTAATAATACAGGGGGAGGCTAACTATGGCTACACCTTC,CASALIIQGEANYGYTF
TRBD2,TRBJ2-2,TRBV6-6,NA,TGTGCCAGCAGTTGGAGCGGGAGGACCGGGGAGCTGTTTTTT,CASSWSGRTGELFF
TRBD1,TRBJ1-1,TRBV6-1,NA,TGTGCCAGCAGTGTAGGACAGGAGAACACTGAAGCTTTCTTT,CASSVGQENTEAFF
NA,TRBJ1-3,TRBV5-1,NA,TGCGCCAGCAGCTTGGTAGAGCCAGGGGCTGGAAACACCATATATTTT,CASSLVEPGAGNTIYF
TRBD2,TRBJ2-7,TRBV6-1,NA,TGTGCCAGCAGTGAACAAGCTAGCGGGCGGACCTACGAGCAGTACTTC,CASSEQASGRTYEQYF
TRBD1,TRBJ1-3,TRBV29-1,NA,TGCAGCGTTGAAGACTATGAGGGGGCGGATGGAAACACCATATATTTT,CSVEDYEGADGNTIYF
TRBD1,TRBJ1-1,TRBV11-3,NA,TGTGCCAGCAGCCCAGGACAGGGCCCGGGCACTGAAGCTTTCTTT,CASSPGQGPGTEAFF
TRBD1,TRBJ2-2,TRBV5-6,NA,TGTGCCAGCAGCTTAGGACAGGGCGGCGGGGAGCTGTTTTTT,CASSLGQGGGELFF
TRBD1,TRBJ2-7,TRBV6-5,NA,TGTGCCAGCAGCTACCGTGACAGGGCAAATCCCTACGAGCAGTACTTC,CASSYRDRANPYEQYF
TRBD2,TRBJ2-3,TRBV28,NA,TGTGCCAGCAGTTCAACCCGGTTAGCGGGGCCAGATACGCAGTATTTT,CASSSTRLAGPDTQYF
NA,TRBJ2-5,TRBV7-6,NA,TGTGCCAGCAGTCTTCCGGGGGAGACCCAGTACTTC,CASSLPGETQYF
NA,TRBJ1-1,TRBV7-8,NA,TGTGCCAGCAGCCGAATTGACAGGACAAACACTGAAGCTTTCTTT,CASSRIDRTNTEAFF
TRBD2,TRBJ2-2,TRBV5-4,NA,TGTGCCAGCAGCTTCGGTAGCGGGGTAAACACCGGGGAGCTGTTTTTT,CASSFGSGVNTGELFF
TRBD1,TRBJ1-2,TRBV30,NA,TGTGCCTGGAAACAGGGGGTCTACACCTTC,CAWKQGVYTF
TRBD1,TRBJ1-2,TRBV6-5,NA,TGTGCCAGCAGTTATTTCGGGACAGACTATGGCTACACCTTC,CASSYFGTDYGYTF
NA,TRBJ1-6,TRBV6-6,few,TGTGCCAGCAGCCTGGAGGGGGGAGGGTCACCCCTCCACTTT,CASSLEGGGSPLHF
NA,TRBJ2-3,TRBV7-9,once,TGTGCCAGCAGCTTAGGGTTTCTTAAGGGGGACACAGATACGCAGTATTTT,CASSLGFLKGDTDTQYF
TRBD1,TRBJ2-7,TRBV5-1,NA,TGCGCCAGCAGCCTTACCGGACAGGGTAGTTACGAGCAGTACTTC,CASSLTGQGSYEQYF
NA,TRBJ2-2,TRBV25-1,few,TGTGCCAGCAGGGGGGGCACCGGGGAGCTGTTTTTT,CASRGGTGELFF
NA,TRBJ2-2,TRBV12-2,NA,TGTGCAAGTCGCTTAGCCGGTAAGGGTTCGGGGTCCGGGGAGCTGTTTTTT,CASRLAGKGSGSGELFF